Presented here are 5 T cell receptor beta chains from one specimen sequenced in a study of control samples from healthy donors and cancer patients. The table came from immunoSEQ multiplex PCR; TCRdb's copy has only in-frame clones and leaves some out. The data contain 40,000 to 65,000 clones, 87% of them singletons. Source material: PBMCs. Receptor source: a man aged 55 to 70 with head and neck cancer.

The chain employs TRBV9 and TRBJ2-1; a weak D match, TRBD2 (6 bases). This CDR3 spans 15 amino acids. Between the trimmed V and J ends, which lost 2 bases and 4 bases, there was a span of 13 bases. CDR1 is SGDLS and CDR2 is YYNGEE in the germline V gene. The CDR3 region is CASSVDGSMYNEQFF. In nucleotides, the CDR3 is TGTGCCAGCAGCGTGGACGGGAGCATGTACAATGAGCAGTTCTTC.

This clone has just one count. J is TRBJ1-5 and V is TRBV6-2 or TRBV6-3, with a tentative D call TRBD1 (5 bases). The CDR3 runs to 13 residues. V lost 2 bases to trimming and J lost 9 bases, with 11 bases between them. The germline gives CDR1 MNHEY, CDR2 SVGEGT. The chain's CDR3 is CASSYRPGRPQHF. For the CDR3, the DNA is TGTGCCAGCAGTTACCGGCCAGGGAGGCCCCAGCATTTT.

Only one count was recorded for this clone. The CDR3 here is CASGGTYEQYF. The CDR3 DNA reads TGTGCCAGCGGGGGCACCTACGAGCAGTACTTC. The chain joins TRBV6-5 to TRBJ2-7; D is perhaps TRBD1 (6 bases). This CDR3 has 11 residues. V lost 8 bases and J lost 2, with 7 bases in between. Germline values: CDR1 MNHEY, CDR2 SVGAGI.

V gene TRBV5-6 combines with J gene TRBJ1-2; no clear D. V lost 4 bases to trimming and J lost 6 bases, with 16 bases between them. The CDR3 is 14 residues long. The germline CDR1 and CDR2 sequences are SGHDT and YYEEEE. CDR3 protein: CASSPLLQKHGYTF. The CDR3 DNA reads TGTGCCAGCAGCCCCCTACTTCAGAAACATGGCTACACCTTC. The full variable domain, completed using reference TRBV5-6 and TRBJ1-2, is DAGVTQSPTHLIKTRGQQVTLRCSPKSGHDTVSWYQQALGQGPQFIFQYYEEEERQRGNFPDRFSGHQFPNYSSELNVNALLLGDSALYLCASSPLLQKHGYTFGSGTRLTVV.

This sequence joins TRBV10-3 and TRBJ2-2, with unresolved D. V gave up 0 bases and J gave up 1 base, with 9 bases separating them. Germline values: CDR1 ENHRY, CDR2 SYGVKD. CDR3 length: 16 amino acids. CDR3 nucleotide sequence: TGTGCCATCAGTGAGTCGGTCAGAAAGAACACCGGGGAGCTGTTTTTT. The encoded protein is CAISESVRKNTGELFF.